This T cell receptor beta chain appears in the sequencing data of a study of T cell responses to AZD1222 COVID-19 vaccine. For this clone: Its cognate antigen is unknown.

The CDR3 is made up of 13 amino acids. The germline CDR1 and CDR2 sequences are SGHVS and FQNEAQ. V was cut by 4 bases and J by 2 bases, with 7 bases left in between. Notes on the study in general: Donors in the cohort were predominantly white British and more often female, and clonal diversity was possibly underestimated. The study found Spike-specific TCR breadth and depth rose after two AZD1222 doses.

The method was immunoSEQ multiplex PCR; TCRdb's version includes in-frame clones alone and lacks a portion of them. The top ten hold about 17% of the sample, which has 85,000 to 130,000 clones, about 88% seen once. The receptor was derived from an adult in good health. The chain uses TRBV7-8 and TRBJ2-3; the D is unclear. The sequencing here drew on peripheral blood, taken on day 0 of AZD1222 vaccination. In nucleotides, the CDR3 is TGTGCCAGCAGCTCCCTCTACACAGATACGCAGTATTTT. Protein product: CASSSLYTDTQYF. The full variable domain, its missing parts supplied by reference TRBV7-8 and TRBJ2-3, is GAGVSQSPRYKVAKRGQDVALRCDPISGHVSLFWYQQALGQGPEFLTYFQNEAQLDKSGLPSDRFFAERPEGSVSTLKIQRTQQEDSAVYLCASSSLYTDTQYFGPGTRLTVL.